This TCR beta chain was documented in a study of PD-L1 blockade in urothelial cancer. Study in general: The median number of T cells present in blood samples was roughly 130,000.

Spiking of synthetic TCR analog templates was performed in each PCR. Some clones are missing from TCRdb's copy, which holds only in-frame ones; the method was immunoSEQ multiplex PCR. This sample carries over 100,000 clones, approximately 90% of them seen once, and the ten largest clones take approximately 3.5%. Time point in this sample: peripheral blood 6 weeks after treatment start. V was shortened by 2 bases and J by 7 bases, with 12 bases between the two germline ends. Germline V gene data show CDR1 as MNHNS and CDR2 as SASEGT. CDR3 size: 14 residues. The clonotype was recovered from a man aged 55 to 70 with urothelial cancer. This chain uses TRBV6-1 with TRBJ1-5; maybe TRBD1 (5 bases). The material was PBMCs, obtained around atezolizumab (anti-PD-L1) treatment. As DNA, the CDR3 is TGTGCCAGCAGTGAAAGGGGTGCCGTACAGCCCCAGCATTTT. Protein product: CASSERGAVQPQHF.